The next 30 T cell receptor beta chains were all read from a single sample in a study of blood T cell dynamics during melanoma immunotherapy. TCRdb keeps only in-frame clones here, not all; method: immunoSEQ multiplex PCR. This sample carries about 4,800 clones, roughly 86% of them seen once, and the ten largest clones take under 20%. Time point given: pre-treatment baseline. The source was blood, collected from a patient treated with checkpoint blockade. The receptor source for this set is a human donor with melanoma.

The rearrangement uses TRBV27 and TRBJ1-1; D may be TRBD1 (5 bases). The CDR3 covers 13 residues. Germline CDR1 and CDR2: MNHEY and SMNVEV (reference sequence). The ends were cut back, 3 bases at V and 5 bases at J, with 10 bases in the middle. In DNA form, the CDR3 reads TGTGCCAGCAGTTTTCGGGGGGGTACTGAAGCTTTCTTT. The encoded protein is CASSFRGGTEAFF.

This sequence joins TRBV5-8 and TRBJ2-1, with 9 positions matching TRBD2. This CDR3 contains 15 residues. After removal of 5 bases from V and 1 base from J, the junction contained 4 bases not matched to a gene. CDR1 is SGHTS and CDR2 is YDEGEE in the germline V gene. This chain's CDR3 is CASRRLAASYNEQFF. The DNA for the CDR3 is TGTGCCAGCAGAAGACTAGCGGCGTCCTACAATGAGCAGTTCTTC.

The rearrangement uses TRBV11-2 and TRBJ2-1; 11 nucleotides line up with TRBD1. Trimming took 5 bases from V and 4 from J; bases not matched to a gene: 4. From germline, CDR1 is SGHAT and CDR2 FQNNGV. The CDR3 has 15 amino acids. The CDR3 spells CASSMGQGGYNEQFF. The DNA for the CDR3 is TGTGCCAGCAGCATGGGACAGGGGGGATACAATGAGCAGTTCTTC.

V gene TRBV10-2 combines with J gene TRBJ1-5; D gene uncertain. Deletions cut 6 bases from V and 0 bases from J, with 6 bases between. Per the germline V gene, CDR1 is WSHSY and CDR2 is SAAADI. The CDR3 is 13 residues long. Here the CDR3 reads CASRGYSNQPQHF. Here the CDR3 DNA reads TGCGCCAGCAGGGGTTATAGCAATCAGCCCCAGCATTTT.

This chain links TRBV4-1 with TRBJ2-5; D gene ambiguous. CDR3 length: 14 amino acids. Between the trimmed V and J ends, which lost 3 bases and 2 bases, there was a span of 10 bases. From germline, CDR1 is MGHRA and CDR2 YSYEKL. The chain's CDR3 is CASSHVDLQETQYF. The CDR3 bases are TGCGCCAGCAGCCACGTGGACCTACAAGAGACCCAGTACTTC.

The genes are TRBV19 and TRBJ2-7; TRBD2 might be the D (5 bases). This CDR3 contains 14 residues. Germline values: CDR1 LNHDA, CDR2 SQIVND (reference sequence). Trimming shortened V by 5 bases and J by 5 bases, and 16 bases separated the two germline ends. Here the CDR3 reads CASSSGSLRDEQYF. DNA for the CDR3: TGTGCCAGTAGTTCGGGGTCTTTAAGGGACGAGCAGTACTTC.

The V and J genes are TRBV2 and TRBJ1-6; no clear D gene. Trimming stripped 9 bases from V and 10 bases from J, with 16 bases between. The CDR3 loop spans 13 amino acids. Germline V lookup: CDR1 SNHLY, CDR2 FYNNEI. The CDR3 is CASRGGFGSPLHF. For the CDR3, the DNA is TGTGCCAGTCGGGGAGGGTTTGGGTCACCCCTCCACTTT.

This clone was found once. The rearrangement uses TRBV28 and TRBJ1-2, with TRBD1 identical over 7 bases. Germline V gene lookup returns CDR1 MDHEN and CDR2 SYDVKM. J was trimmed by 8 bases and V by 4 bases; bases with no gene match: 10. The CDR3 length is 14 residues. This chain's CDR3 is CASSSPGRGHGYTF. The CDR3 DNA follows: TGTGCCAGCAGTTCCCCGGGAAGGGGGCACGGCTACACCTTC.

This clone was seen more than once but under ten times. The chain is built from TRBV6-6 and TRBJ1-1; D not resolved. From germline, CDR1 is MNHNY and CDR2 SVGAGI (reference sequence). The CDR3 extends over 13 amino acids. V was trimmed by 4 bases and J by 3 bases, leaving 9 bases between them. In nucleotides, the CDR3 is TGTGCCAGCAGTTCCGACCTGGACACTGAAGCTTTCTTT. It encodes CASSSDLDTEAFF.

The V gene is TRBV7-9, the J gene TRBJ2-7; D gene unclear. The CDR3 is 14 amino acids. Trimming stripped 1 base from V and 1 base from J, with 8 bases between. Germline V gene lookup returns CDR1 SEHNR and CDR2 FQNEAQ (reference sequence). CDR3 nucleotides: TGTGCCAGCAGCTTAGACCTTACTTCCTACGAGCAGTACTTC. Protein product: CASSLDLTSYEQYF. Full variable domain (remainder filled in from reference TRBV7-9 and TRBJ2-7): DTGVSQNPRHKITKRGQNVTFRCDPISEHNRLYWYRQTLGQGPEFLTYFQNEAQLEKSRLLSDRFSAERPKGSFSTLEIQRTEQGDSAMYLCASSLDLTSYEQYFGPGTRLTVT.

The rearrangement joins TRBV5-1 to TRBJ2-1, with D maybe TRBD2 (6 bases). The CDR3 is 16 amino acids. Germline CDR1 is SGHRS and CDR2 is YFSETQ. Between the trimmed V and J ends, which lost 2 bases and 3 bases, there was a span of 15 bases. For the CDR3, the DNA is TGCGCCAGCAGCTTAGGGGTAGGGACTCTCTACAATGAGCAGTTCTTC. This sequence encodes CASSLGVGTLYNEQFF.

CDR3 DNA: TGTGCCAGCAGCTTAGCGTTGGGGGGCGGGGAGACCCAGTACTTC. It encodes CASSLALGGGETQYF. The rearrangement joins TRBV7-9 to TRBJ2-5, with D perhaps matching TRBD1 or TRBD2 (6 bases each). Between the trimmed V and J ends, which lost 0 bases and 5 bases, there was a span of 13 bases. From germline, CDR1 is SEHNR and CDR2 FQNEAQ (reference sequence). The CDR3 is made up of 15 amino acids.

This clone showed up just a few times. CDR3 DNA sequence: TGTGCCAGCAGCCCCTATAATTCACCCCTCCACTTT. This gives the protein CASSPYNSPLHF. The chain recombines TRBV7-9 with TRBJ1-6, with D unresolved. Looked up from germline, CDR1 is SEHNR and CDR2 is FQNEAQ (reference sequence). Trimming cost V 5 bases and J 2 bases, with 1 base left between them. The CDR3 runs 12 residues.

This clone came up a few times. V is TRBV4-2 and J is TRBJ2-7; perhaps TRBD1 as D (6 bases). Per the germline V gene, CDR1 is LGHNA and CDR2 is YNFKEQ. This CDR3 region has 11 residues. V lost 2 bases, J lost 12 bases, and 11 bases lay in between. The CDR3 sequence is CASSQYPDRYF. The CDR3 DNA is TGTGCCAGCAGCCAATACCCGGACAGGTACTTC.

This rearrangement joins TRBV29-1 to TRBJ1-2, with 11 bases lining up with TRBD1. Germline-derived CDR1 and CDR2 are SQVTM and ANQGSEA. This CDR3 is 12 amino acids long. V lost 7 bases to trimming and J lost 6 bases; unmatched junction nucleotides: 4. The chain's CDR3 is CSAGDRGNGYTF. The CDR3 bases are TGCAGCGCCGGGGACAGGGGGAATGGCTACACCTTC.

The gene calls are TRBV6-5 and TRBJ1-2, with D unclear. Trimming took off 4 bases at V and 4 bases at J, with 10 bases between the two ends. The CDR3 totals 13 residues. Germline V CDR1 and CDR2: MNHEY, SVGAGI. CDR3 coding DNA: TGTGCCAGCAGTTTAGACGGCTCCTATGGCTACACCTTC. This translates into CASSLDGSYGYTF.

The chain joins TRBV27 to TRBJ2-7; no definite D call. CDR3 length: 16 amino acids. Between the trimmed V and J ends, which lost 2 bases and 0 bases, there was a span of 14 bases. Germline V CDR1 and CDR2: MNHEY, SMNVEV (reference sequence). CDR3 DNA sequence: TGTGCCAGCAGTTTAGGGCCAGGTCGAAGCTCCTACGAGCAGTACTTC. Translation gives CASSLGPGRSSYEQYF.

This clone occurred a few times. J is TRBJ2-7 and V is TRBV2, with D uncertain. From germline, CDR1 is SNHLY and CDR2 FYNNEI. This CDR3 has 12 amino acids. The ends were cut back, 6 bases at V and 1 base at J, with 7 bases in the middle. CDR3 in DNA: TGTGCCAGCAGGCCCTGGTCCTACGAGCAGTACTTC. This encodes CASRPWSYEQYF.

The genes are TRBV6-5 and TRBJ2-5, with D possibly TRBD2 on 5 matching bases. Per the germline V gene, CDR1 is MNHEY and CDR2 is SVGAGI. Trimming shortened V by 2 bases and J by 7 bases, and 17 bases separated the two germline ends. The CDR3 spans 15 residues. The CDR3 loop is CASSYGGGARGTQYF. Here the CDR3 DNA reads TGTGCCAGCAGTTACGGAGGAGGCGCCCGAGGGACCCAGTACTTC.

The V gene is TRBV19, the J gene TRBJ1-1, with a possible D match to TRBD1 (5 bases). CDR1 is LNHDA, CDR2 SQIVND, per germline (reference sequence). Trimming took 5 bases from V and 2 from J, leaving 9 bases between them. CDR3 size: 13 residues. For the CDR3, the DNA is TGTGCCAGTAGTTTCACAGGTAACACTGAAGCTTTCTTT. Translated, it gives CASSFTGNTEAFF.

In its sample, this clone was seen a few times. The V call is TRBV29-1, the J call TRBJ1-1, with D uncertain. Germline V gene lookup returns CDR1 SQVTM and CDR2 ANQGSEA. The V end was cut by 2 bases, the J end by 1 base, with 8 bases between. The CDR3 is 13 residues long. CDR3 nucleotide sequence: TGCAGCGTTGAAAGGGATACGAACACTGAAGCTTTCTTT. Translation: CSVERDTNTEAFF.

The rearrangement uses TRBV9 and TRBJ2-5, with 8 bases that match TRBD2. The J call may be faulty, since TRBJ2-7 better matches the DNA end. The V gene's germline CDR1 is SGDLS and CDR2 YYNGEE. This CDR3 is built from 15 residues. CDR3 sequence: CASSVGLASSYEQYF. The CDR3 DNA is TGTGCCAGCAGCGTAGGACTAGCGTCCTCCTACGAGCAGTACTTC.

The chain joins TRBV30 to TRBJ2-5, with D hard to call. The V and J ends lost 2 bases and 7 bases respectively, with 17 bases between them. This CDR3 spans 14 amino acids. The germline gives CDR1 GTSNPN, CDR2 SVGIG (reference sequence). This CDR3 reads CAWSPASRDGTQYF. The CDR3 nucleotides read TGTGCCTGGAGTCCCGCATCCAGAGATGGGACCCAGTACTTC.

The chain combines TRBV4-3 with TRBJ2-6, with 7 bases fitting TRBD1. After removal of 5 bases from V and 2 bases from J, the junction contained 6 bases not matched to a gene. The CDR3 sequence is 16 residues long. Germline V CDR1 and CDR2: LGHNA, YSLEER. The CDR3 is CASSETGAAGANVLTF. In DNA, the CDR3 is TGCGCCAGCAGCGAAACAGGGGCGGCTGGGGCCAACGTCCTGACTTTC.

This clone was seen once. V gene TRBV18 combines with J gene TRBJ1-4; 7 bases align to TRBD1. The ends lost 3 bases at V and 0 bases at J; junction bases unmatched: 7. Germline CDR1 reads KGHSH; CDR2 reads LQKENI. CDR3 length: 17 amino acids. In DNA form, the CDR3 reads TGTGCCAGCTCACCTACCGGGACAGTCACAACTAATGAAAAACTGTTTTTT. It codes for CASSPTGTVTTNEKLFF.

The chain is built from TRBV19 and TRBJ1-2; D not resolved. The length of the CDR3 is 16 residues. The V gene's germline CDR1 is LNHDA and CDR2 SQIVND (reference sequence). Trimming pared 3 bases from V and 0 bases from J, leaving 14 bases between. The CDR3 loop is CASSMTWWVPNYGYTF. DNA of the CDR3: TGTGCCAGTAGTATGACATGGTGGGTCCCTAACTATGGCTACACCTTC.

The chain has TRBV27 and TRBJ1-1; D is unclear. Germline CDR1 and CDR2: MNHEY and SMNVEV (reference sequence). V was pared by 2 bases and J by 3 bases, with 7 bases between. This CDR3 is built from 13 residues. This CDR3 reads CASSLKGYTEAFF. In DNA, the CDR3 is TGTGCCAGCAGTTTAAAGGGATACACTGAAGCTTTCTTT.

The table lists this clone with a count of one. The rearrangement links TRBV6-4 to TRBJ1-1; D is unclear. The ends were cut back, 2 bases at V and 6 bases at J, with 16 bases in the middle. This CDR3 region has 15 residues. Germline V lookup: CDR1 MRHNA, CDR2 SNTAGT. In DNA form, the CDR3 reads TGTGCCAGCAGTGACATACGGGGAGGCCGTTCTGAAGCTTTCTTT. As protein: CASSDIRGGRSEAFF.

The genes are TRBV4-2 and TRBJ1-2; D unclear. Germline CDR1 and CDR2: LGHNA and YNFKEQ. The CDR3 contains 14 residues. Trimming took off 0 bases at V and 0 bases at J, with 5 bases between the two ends. CDR3 bases: TGTGCCAGCAGCCAAGATAGGTCTAACTATGGCTACACCTTC. The encoded protein is CASSQDRSNYGYTF.

The chain couples TRBV4-2 to TRBJ2-2; no clear D. V was cut by 0 bases and J by 1 base, with 6 bases left in between. The CDR3 has 15 amino acids. Germline CDR1 LGHNA, CDR2 YNFKEQ. The CDR3 bases are TGTGCCAGCAGCCAAGAAGGACGGAACACCGGGGAGCTGTTTTTT. Encoded protein: CASSQEGRNTGELFF.